Each of the 21 T cell receptor beta chains below was sequenced from the same sample in a study of T cell responses to AZD1222 COVID-19 vaccine. The protocol was immunoSEQ multiplex PCR, while the TCRdb copy is restricted to in-frame clones and leaves out a portion. The sample carries around 100,000 clones, around nine tenths recorded once. Sequenced here: peripheral blood, sampled on day 0 of AZD1222 vaccination. The source of these receptors is an adult in good health.

The V call is TRBV19, the J call TRBJ2-3; D gene uncertain. Trimming took 5 bases from V and 7 from J, leaving 10 bases between them. This CDR3 spans 12 amino acids. Germline V gives CDR1 LNHDA, CDR2 SQIVND (reference sequence). The CDR3 DNA sequence: TGTGCCAGTAGTCCATCCGGATATACGCAGTATTTT. Translating it yields CASSPSGYTQYF.

This chain links TRBV24-1 with TRBJ1-5, with a possible D match to TRBD1 (6 bases). Trimming stripped 4 bases from V and 11 bases from J, with 35 bases between. CDR1 and CDR2 (germline): KGHDR, SFDVKD. The CDR3 is 20 residues long. The CDR3 nucleotides are TGTGCCACCAGTGAGAGACCCCGACTGGGACAATCGGGTTCCCAGACGGCCCAGCATTTT. Translated: CATSERPRLGQSGSQTAQHF.

The V call is TRBV9, the J call TRBJ1-1; D is unresolved. The length of the CDR3 is 14 residues. The V gene lost 3 bases and the J gene lost 4 bases, with 13 bases spanning the gap. Germline lookup yields CDR1 SGDLS and CDR2 YYNGEE. The CDR3 sequence: CASSAVGIGTEAFF. CDR3 nucleotides: TGTGCCAGCAGCGCAGTAGGGATAGGCACTGAAGCTTTCTTT.

The V gene is TRBV19, the J gene TRBJ1-4; 9 bases are shared with TRBD1. V dropped 6 bases and J dropped 6; count of bases not matched to a gene: 5. There are 14 residues in the CDR3. Per the germline V gene, CDR1 is LNHDA and CDR2 is SQIVND (reference sequence). The CDR3 reads CASRQGQGDEKLFF. The CDR3 DNA follows: TGTGCCAGTAGACAGGGACAGGGAGATGAAAAACTGTTTTTT.

This chain uses TRBV7-2 with TRBJ2-3; D possibly uses TRBD1 or TRBD2 (6 bases each). The V end was cut by 5 bases, the J end by 2 bases, with 14 bases between. Germline values: CDR1 SGHTA, CDR2 FQGNSA. CDR3 size: 15 residues. The CDR3 bases are TGTGCCAGCAGCCTTCTCCCGGGGGCCACAGATACGCAGTATTTT. Translating it yields CASSLLPGATDTQYF.

This chain uses TRBV12-3 or TRBV12-4 with TRBJ2-7, with 7 bases aligning to TRBD1. The ends lost 6 bases at V and 5 bases at J; junction bases unmatched: 7. The length of the CDR3 is 13 residues. The CDR3 DNA follows: TGTGCCAGCAGAACCGGGACAGAGAACGAGCAGTACTTC. This sequence encodes CASRTGTENEQYF.

V and J are TRBV6-5 and TRBJ2-7, with a possible D match to TRBD1 (6 bases). V gave up 0 bases and J gave up 4 bases, with 10 bases separating them. The V gene's germline CDR1 is MNHEY and CDR2 SVGAGI. The CDR3 is 14 amino acids. The CDR3 sequence: CASSYSLGTYEQYF. The CDR3 DNA reads TGTGCCAGCAGTTACTCGTTGGGGACATACGAGCAGTACTTC.

The chain has TRBV7-9 and TRBJ1-4; possible D gene TRBD1, 6 bases. From germline, CDR1 is SEHNR and CDR2 FQNEAQ (reference sequence). The CDR3 is 15 residues long. Trimming took off 0 bases at V and 7 bases at J, with 12 bases between the two ends. CDR3 DNA: TGTGCCAGCAGCTTAGCACAGCCGGGGGCTGAAAAACTGTTTTTT. This translates into CASSLAQPGAEKLFF.

The chain links TRBV29-1 to TRBJ2-7; D remains unclear. CDR3 length: 13 amino acids. CDR1 is SQVTM, CDR2 ANQGSEA, per germline. The V and J ends lost 0 bases and 3 bases respectively, with 9 bases between them. This CDR3 reads CSVEDATFYEQYF. DNA of the CDR3: TGCAGCGTTGAAGATGCCACCTTCTACGAGCAGTACTTC.

The chain is built from TRBV5-6 and TRBJ1-5; D gene ambiguous. The CDR3 runs 17 residues. With 1 base removed from V and 1 base from J, the gap between germline ends came to 15 bases. Germline V lookup: CDR1 SGHDT, CDR2 YYEEEE. The chain's CDR3 is CASSLWVVSQSNQPQHF. In DNA, the CDR3 is TGTGCCAGCAGCTTGTGGGTGGTCAGCCAAAGCAATCAGCCCCAGCATTTT.

The rearrangement links TRBV30 to TRBJ1-2; D is possibly TRBD1 (5 bases). CDR1 is GTSNPN, CDR2 SVGIG, per germline (reference sequence). The CDR3 extends over 14 amino acids. V was clipped by 0 bases and J by 8 bases, with 16 bases between them. CDR3 region: CAWSVLRTEGGYTF. As DNA, the CDR3 is TGTGCCTGGAGTGTACTAAGGACGGAGGGGGGCTACACCTTC.

This chain connects TRBV11-2 to TRBJ1-5; 7 bases match TRBD1. Trimming took 5 bases from V and 5 from J; bases not matched to a gene: 9. This CDR3 contains 15 residues. Germline CDR1 SGHAT, CDR2 FQNNGV. The CDR3: CASSRTDREDQPQHF. The DNA for the CDR3 is TGTGCCAGCAGCCGCACCGACAGGGAGGATCAGCCCCAGCATTTT.

The table lists this clone with a count of one. The chain uses TRBV6-1 and TRBJ2-5; the D gene is possibly TRBD2 (5 bases). Germline V lookup: CDR1 MNHNS, CDR2 SASEGT. The CDR3 spans 15 residues. The germline V and J ends were trimmed by 1 base and 1 base, with 10 bases remaining between them. In DNA form, the CDR3 reads TGTGCCAGCAGTGAAGGGGGAGTAGGCCAAGAGACCCAGTACTTC. This sequence encodes CASSEGGVGQETQYF.

The chain carries TRBV5-4 and TRBJ2-7; TRBD2 matches at 7 bases. Germline V CDR1 and CDR2: SGHNT, YYREEE (reference sequence). J was trimmed by 2 bases and V by 5 bases; bases with no gene match: 7. The CDR3 length is 14 residues. CDR3 DNA: TGTGCCAGCAGAAGGCAGGGAGGGACCTACGAGCAGTACTTC. This translates into CASRRQGGTYEQYF.

The rearrangement uses TRBV5-1 and TRBJ2-2; 8 bases agree with TRBD1. The CDR3 extends over 14 amino acids. The V gene end was trimmed by 8 bases and the J gene end by 7 bases; junction bases not matched to a gene: 10. CDR1 and CDR2 from the germline V gene are SGHRS and YFSETQ. CDR3 bases: TGCGCCAGTAAAGGACAGGGACTTAGCGGGGAGCTGTTTTTT. Translation gives CASKGQGLSGELFF. Drawing the rest from reference TRBV5-1 and TRBJ2-2, the complete variable domain is KAGVTQTPRYLIKTRGQQVTLSCSPISGHRSVSWYQQTPGQGLQFLFEYFSETQRNKGNFPGRFSGRQFSNSRSEMNVSTLELGDSALYLCASKGQGLSGELFFGEGSRLTVL.

In this sample, this clone turned up a few times. The chain is built from TRBV7-9 and TRBJ1-1; no reliable D call. Trimming removed 3 bases at V and 5 bases at J, with 4 bases between. Per the germline V gene, CDR1 is SEHNR and CDR2 is FQNEAQ (reference sequence). The CDR3 runs to 11 residues. CDR3 sequence: CASSFRTEAFF. As DNA, the CDR3 is TGTGCCAGCAGCTTTAGAACTGAAGCTTTCTTT.

This chain uses TRBV24-1 with TRBJ2-3; no reliable D call. V dropped 5 bases and J dropped 3 bases, with 8 bases sitting between them. The CDR3 consists of 13 residues. Germline lookup yields CDR1 KGHDR and CDR2 SFDVKD. This CDR3 is CATSAVETDTQYF. The CDR3 DNA reads TGTGCCACCAGTGCGGTAGAGACAGATACGCAGTATTTT.

J is TRBJ1-1 and V is TRBV19, with a weak D call TRBD1 (5 bases). V dropped 10 bases and J dropped 4 bases, with 19 bases sitting between them. The V gene's germline CDR1 is LNHDA and CDR2 SQIVND (reference sequence). The CDR3 sequence is 14 residues long. The CDR3 bases are TGTGCCACCCTTCCGCGGCAGGGAAGCACTGAAGCTTTCTTT. This sequence encodes CATLPRQGSTEAFF.

This chain connects TRBV18 to TRBJ2-7; TRBD1 matches at 8 bases. Trimming cost V 0 bases and J 0 bases; bases outside gene matches: 1. The CDR3 extends over 15 amino acids. Per the germline V gene, CDR1 is KGHSH and CDR2 is LQKENI. The CDR3 DNA is TGTGCCAGCTCACCACCGGGACAGGTCTCCTACGAGCAGTACTTC. Amino acids: CASSPPGQVSYEQYF.

The genes are TRBV29-1 and TRBJ1-1; D gene unclear. The V end lost 4 bases, the J end lost 0 bases, and 6 bases lay between the germline ends. The CDR3 spans 12 residues. CDR1 is SQVTM, CDR2 ANQGSEA, per germline. This CDR3 reads CSVARVNTEAFF. DNA of the CDR3: TGCAGCGTTGCCCGAGTGAACACTGAAGCTTTCTTT.

This clone was observed a handful of times. V is TRBV7-8 and J is TRBJ1-4; D is possibly TRBD1 (6 bases). The germline gives CDR1 SGHVS, CDR2 FQNEAQ. The CDR3 runs 16 residues. V lost 0 bases and J lost 5, with 13 bases in between. The DNA for the CDR3 is TGTGCCAGCAGCTTAGCCTATGAGGGGGAGAATGAAAAACTGTTTTTT. It specifies CASSLAYEGENEKLFF.